What follows describes a single TCR beta chain. The antigen is not known. This sample is part of a study of shared clonotypes between healthy human individuals. All participating donors were Caucasian adults from Nashville, Tennessee. Unsorted samples drew genomic DNA from tens of millions of PBMCs. Overall study results and limits: Clonotype sharing across donors was expected to vary with sequencing depth.

Authors' processing steps: Because ImmunoSEQ provided only junction sequences with no quality scores, the filtering differed. Profiled with immunoSEQ multiplex PCR; TCRdb holds only in-frame clones, not every one. For V, J and clone size, that table is used; D and trimming come from the DNA. The sample shows some 470,000 clones, 70% to 80% of them seen only once. Losses at the gene ends were 3 bases for V and 1 base for J; bases not matched to a gene: 3. The CDR3 contains 14 residues. Germline-derived CDR1 and CDR2 are SEHNR and FQNEAQ (reference sequence). The source of this sequence is a woman aged 40 to 49 in good health. Some clones in this sample may be carry-over from other donors' samples. Input material: PBMCs. V and J are TRBV7-9 and TRBJ2-7, with 7 bases matching TRBD1. This CDR3 is CASSFGDSSYEQYF. The CDR3 DNA reads as TGTGCCAGCAGCTTTGGGGACAGTTCCTACGAGCAGTACTTC.